This paragraph covers one T cell receptor beta chain sequence. Its specificity is not known. Assay: immunoSEQ multiplex PCR; the TCRdb copy retains only in-frame clones and omits some. The sample lists roughly 120,000 clones, approximately 93% occurring once. The data were obtained in a study of T cell responses to AZD1222 COVID-19 vaccine. There are 11 residues in the CDR3. The germline V and J ends were trimmed by 5 bases and 9 bases, with 9 bases remaining between them. Germline CDR1 is SGHKS and CDR2 is YYEKEE (reference sequence). Findings of the study overall: In a largely white British group with more females than males, clonal diversity was possibly underestimated. Repertoires were obtained only post-peak T cell response. Vaccination with two AZD1222 doses was followed by a rise in Spike-specific TCR breadth and depth.

The chain has TRBV5-5 and TRBJ2-1; unclear D gene. The receptor's source is an adult in good health. Sequenced material: peripheral blood, taken on day 0 of AZD1222 vaccination. The CDR3, as DNA: TGTGCCAGCAGGTCTCTGGTTGAGCAGTTCTTC. It codes for CASRSLVEQFF.